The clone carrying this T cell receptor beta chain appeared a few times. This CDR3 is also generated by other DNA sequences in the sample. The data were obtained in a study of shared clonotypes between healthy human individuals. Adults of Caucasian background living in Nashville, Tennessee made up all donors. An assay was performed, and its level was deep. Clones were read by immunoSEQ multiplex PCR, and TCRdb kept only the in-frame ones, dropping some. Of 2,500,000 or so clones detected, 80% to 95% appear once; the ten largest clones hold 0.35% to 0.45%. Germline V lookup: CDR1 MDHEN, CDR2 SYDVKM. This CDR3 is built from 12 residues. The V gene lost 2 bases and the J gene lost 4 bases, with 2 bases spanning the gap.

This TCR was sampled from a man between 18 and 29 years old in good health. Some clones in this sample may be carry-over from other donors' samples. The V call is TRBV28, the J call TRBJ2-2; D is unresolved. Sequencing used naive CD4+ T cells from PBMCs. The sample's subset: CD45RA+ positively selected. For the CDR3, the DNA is TGTGCCAGCAGTTTAGGCACCGGGGAGCTGTTTTTT. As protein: CASSLGTGELFF.